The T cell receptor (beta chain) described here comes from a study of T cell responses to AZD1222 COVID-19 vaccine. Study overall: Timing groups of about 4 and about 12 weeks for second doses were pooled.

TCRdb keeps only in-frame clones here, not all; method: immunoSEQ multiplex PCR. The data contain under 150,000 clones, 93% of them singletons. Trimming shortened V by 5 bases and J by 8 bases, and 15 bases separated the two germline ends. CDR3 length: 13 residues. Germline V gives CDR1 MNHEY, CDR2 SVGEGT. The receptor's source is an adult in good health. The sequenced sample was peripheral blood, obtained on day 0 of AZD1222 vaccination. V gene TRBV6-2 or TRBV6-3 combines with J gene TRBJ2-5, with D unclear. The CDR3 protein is CASSPPDGITQYF. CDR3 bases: TGTGCCAGCAGTCCCCCGGACGGAATAACCCAGTACTTC.